The 10 T cell receptor beta chains below come from one sample, sequenced in a study of cytomegalovirus exposure and HLA in healthy donors. Use of 60 Vbeta and 13 Jbeta primers characterized the PCR. TCRdb's table, derived via immunoSEQ multiplex PCR, lists solely in-frame clones and lacks some. The repertoire holds fewer than 200,000 clones, roughly 82% seen once, with about 1.6% in the top ten. The sample was PBMCs. The origin of the receptors is a girl under 18 in good health and CMV-seropositive.

This rearrangement joins TRBV5-1 to TRBJ2-5; 13 bases line up with TRBD2. J was trimmed by 2 bases and V by 4 bases; bases with no gene match: 2. This CDR3 is 15 amino acids long. Germline loops: CDR1 SGHRS, CDR2 YFSETQ. CDR3 sequence (DNA): TGCGCCAGCAGCGGGACTAGCGGGGAGCAAGAGACCCAGTACTTC. It is translated as CASSGTSGEQETQYF.

This clone appeared a few times. J is TRBJ1-5 and V is TRBV19; 7 nucleotides align to TRBD1. The CDR3 loop spans 14 amino acids. Germline V lookup: CDR1 LNHDA, CDR2 SQIVND (reference sequence). Trimming cost V 3 bases and J 9 bases; bases outside gene matches: 8. This chain's CDR3 is CASSMTGQQGPQHF. The CDR3 nucleotides are TGTGCCAGTAGTATGACAGGGCAACAGGGGCCCCAGCATTTT.

The chain employs TRBV2 and TRBJ1-2; TRBD1 aligns across 7 bases. Losses at the gene ends were 3 bases for V and 0 bases for J; bases not matched to a gene: 4. The CDR3 extends over 15 amino acids. The germline V gene has CDR1 SNHLY and CDR2 FYNNEI. CDR3 bases: TGTGCCAGCAGTGATTCCGGGACAGCTAACTATGGCTACACCTTC. Translated, it gives CASSDSGTANYGYTF.

The chain uses TRBV29-1 and TRBJ1-2; 10 bases are shared with TRBD1. In germline, CDR1 is SQVTM, CDR2 ANQGSEA. Unmatched junction bases numbered 2, after V lost 3 bases and J lost 4 bases. This CDR3 comprises 13 residues. CDR3 in amino acids: CSVDWDRGYGYTF. The DNA of the CDR3 is TGCAGCGTTGATTGGGACAGGGGCTATGGCTACACCTTC.

In this sample, this clone turned up once. The chain is built from TRBV14 and TRBJ1-2, with D possibly TRBD1 on 6 matching bases. The CDR3 extends over 15 amino acids. Germline CDR1 SGHDN, CDR2 FVKESK. With 4 bases removed from V and 8 bases from J, the gap between germline ends came to 20 bases. In DNA form, the CDR3 reads TGTGCCAGCAGCCCTCCGGGACACCGACCTTGGGGCTACACCTTC. Residues: CASSPPGHRPWGYTF.

The chain uses TRBV7-6 and TRBJ2-7; 9 bases map to TRBD2. V lost 5 bases to trimming and J lost 2 bases; unmatched junction nucleotides: 7. The germline CDR1 and CDR2 sequences are SGHVS and FNYEAQ. CDR3 length equals 15 residues. The CDR3 spells CASSAGLANTYEQYF. CDR3 sequence (DNA): TGTGCCAGCAGCGCCGGACTAGCGAATACCTACGAGCAGTACTTC.

This clone was counted once. The CDR3 loop is CASSPGVSSYNEQFF. The CDR3, as DNA: TGTGCCAGCAGCCCAGGGGTGAGCTCCTACAATGAGCAGTTCTTC. The V call is TRBV5-5, the J call TRBJ2-1; D perhaps matches TRBD1 (6 bases). CDR1 and CDR2 from the germline V gene are SGHKS and YYEKEE (reference sequence). This CDR3 contains 15 residues. Trimming pared 4 bases from V and 0 bases from J, leaving 11 bases between. Filled out from reference TRBV5-5 and TRBJ2-1, the complete variable domain reads DAGVTQSPTHLIKTRGQQVTLRCSPISGHKSVSWYQQVLGQGPQFIFQYYEKEERGRGNFPDRFSARQFPNYSSELNVNALLLGDSALYLCASSPGVSSYNEQFFGPGTRLTVL.

This clone occurred a few times. The chain has TRBV11-2 and TRBJ2-7; D remains unclear. The germline V and J ends were trimmed by 4 bases and 1 base, with 8 bases remaining between them. The length of the CDR3 is 13 residues. Germline V gene data show CDR1 as SGHAT and CDR2 as FQNNGV. The CDR3, as DNA: TGTGCCAGCAGCTCTTCTCGGTCCTACGAGCAGTACTTC. Translating it yields CASSSSRSYEQYF.

The chain is built from TRBV9 and TRBJ1-3; possibly TRBD1 for D (5 bases). Germline values: CDR1 SGDLS, CDR2 YYNGEE. V dropped 4 bases and J dropped 4 bases, with 15 bases sitting between them. The CDR3 length is 15 residues. CDR3 coding DNA: TGTGCCAGCAGCCGGGACTTAGCGCTCGGAAACACCATATATTTT. Amino acids: CASSRDLALGNTIYF.

The CDR3 is CASSFTENTEAFF. The CDR3 DNA is TGTGCCAGCAGCTTCACAGAGAACACTGAAGCTTTCTTT. This chain connects TRBV7-2 to TRBJ1-1; D unresolved. The germline V and J ends were trimmed by 3 bases and 1 base, with 6 bases remaining between them. This CDR3 contains 13 residues. Germline loops: CDR1 SGHTA, CDR2 FQGNSA.